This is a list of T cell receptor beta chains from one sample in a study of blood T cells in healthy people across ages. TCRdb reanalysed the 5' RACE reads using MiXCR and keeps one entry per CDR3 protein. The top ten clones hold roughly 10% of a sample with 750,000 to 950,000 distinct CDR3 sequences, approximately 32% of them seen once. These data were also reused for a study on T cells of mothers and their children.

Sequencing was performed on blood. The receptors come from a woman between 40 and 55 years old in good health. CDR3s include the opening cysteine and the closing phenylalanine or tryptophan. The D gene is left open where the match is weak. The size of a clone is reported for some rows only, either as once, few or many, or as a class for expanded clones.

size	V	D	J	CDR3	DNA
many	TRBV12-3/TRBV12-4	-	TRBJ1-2	CASTKGGSGYTF	TGTGCCAGCACCAAGGGGGGATCTGGCTACACCTTC
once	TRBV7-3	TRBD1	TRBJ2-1	CASPLGDRGNEQFF	TGTGCCAGCCCCCTGGGGGACAGGGGAAATGAGCAGTTCTTC
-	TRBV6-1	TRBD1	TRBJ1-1	CASSGRTGSTEAFF	TGTGCCAGCAGTGGGAGGACAGGGAGCACTGAAGCTTTCTTT
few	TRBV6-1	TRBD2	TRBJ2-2	CASSARTSGGPSTGELFF	TGTGCCAGCAGTGCTCGGACTAGCGGGGGACCGAGCACCGGGGAGCTGTTTTTT
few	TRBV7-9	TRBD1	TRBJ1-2	CASSLVVVRGPPYGYTF	TGTGCCAGCAGCTTAGTCGTGGTCAGGGGGCCACCCTATGGCTACACCTTC
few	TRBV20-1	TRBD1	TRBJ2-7	CSARTGKVGEQYF	TGCAGTGCACGGACAGGGAAGGTTGGCGAGCAGTACTTC
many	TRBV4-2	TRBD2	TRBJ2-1	CASSQEELAGFQWEQFF	TGTGCCAGCAGCCAAGAGGAACTAGCGGGGTTCCAATGGGAGCAGTTCTTC
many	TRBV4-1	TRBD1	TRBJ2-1	CASSQDGLTGAVYNEQFF	TGCGCCAGCAGCCAAGATGGACTGACAGGGGCGGTTTACAATGAGCAGTTCTTC
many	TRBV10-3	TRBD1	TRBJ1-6	CAISVDRGNSPLHF	TGTGCCATCAGTGTGGACAGGGGTAATTCACCCCTCCACTTT
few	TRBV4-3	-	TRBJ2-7	CASSQTSGHLYEQYF	TGCGCCAGCAGCCAAACTTCGGGACACTTATACGAGCAGTACTTC
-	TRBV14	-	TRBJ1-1	CASSPQDNMNTEAFF	TGTGCCAGCAGCCCTCAAGATAACATGAACACTGAAGCTTTCTTT
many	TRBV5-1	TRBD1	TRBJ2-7	CASSPSGTGTSGNEQYF	TGCGCCAGCAGCCCTTCCGGGACAGGGACGTCCGGGAACGAGCAGTACTTC
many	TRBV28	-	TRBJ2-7	CASTSASGGRSSYEQYF	TGTGCCAGCACCTCTGCCTCGGGCGGCAGGAGCTCCTACGAGCAGTACTTC
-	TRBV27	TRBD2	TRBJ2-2	CASRLGGGAPGELFF	TGTGCCAGCAGGCTCGGCGGGGGGGCGCCCGGGGAGCTGTTTTTT
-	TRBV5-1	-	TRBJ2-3	CASSSSTGSTDTQYF	TGCGCCAGCAGCTCCTCGACAGGCAGCACAGATACGCAGTATTTT
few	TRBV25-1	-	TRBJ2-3	CASSEPGPTDTQYF	TGTGCCAGCAGTGAGCCCGGGCCGACGGATACGCAGTATTTT
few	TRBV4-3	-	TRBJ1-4	CASSQDRGIYEKLFF	TGCGCCAGCAGCCAAGACCGGGGAATTTATGAAAAACTGTTTTTT
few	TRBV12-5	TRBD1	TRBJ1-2	CASGLETGSYTF	TGTGCTAGTGGTTTGGAGACAGGGAGCTACACCTTC
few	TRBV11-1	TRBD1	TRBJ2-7	CASSGLRGSYEQYF	TGTGCCAGCAGCGGACTCAGGGGGTCCTACGAGCAGTACTTC
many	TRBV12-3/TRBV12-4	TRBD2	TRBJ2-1	CASSFRGGNEQFF	TGTGCCAGCAGCTTTCGCGGGGGCAATGAGCAGTTCTTC